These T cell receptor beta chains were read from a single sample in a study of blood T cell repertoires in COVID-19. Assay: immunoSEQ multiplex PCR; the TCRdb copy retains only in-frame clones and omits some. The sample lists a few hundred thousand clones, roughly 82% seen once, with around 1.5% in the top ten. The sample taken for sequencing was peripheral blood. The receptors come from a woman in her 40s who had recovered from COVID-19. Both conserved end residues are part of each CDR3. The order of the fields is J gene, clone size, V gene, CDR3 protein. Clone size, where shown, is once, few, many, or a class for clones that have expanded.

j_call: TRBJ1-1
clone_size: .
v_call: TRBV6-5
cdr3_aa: CASSYGTGWNTEAFF

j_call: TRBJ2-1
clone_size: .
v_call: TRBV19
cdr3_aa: CATRRGPLNEQFF

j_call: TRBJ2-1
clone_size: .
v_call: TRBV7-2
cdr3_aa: CASSLALAGAYNEQFF

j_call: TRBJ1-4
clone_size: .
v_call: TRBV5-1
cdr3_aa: CASSPSRGSNEKLFF

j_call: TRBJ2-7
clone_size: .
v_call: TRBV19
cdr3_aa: CASSIEDGTYEQYF

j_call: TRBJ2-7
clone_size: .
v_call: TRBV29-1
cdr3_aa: CSVVVRDYYEQYF

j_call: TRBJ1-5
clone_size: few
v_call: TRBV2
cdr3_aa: CASNRGGNQPQHF

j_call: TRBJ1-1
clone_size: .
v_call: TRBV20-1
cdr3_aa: CSARGRAEAFF

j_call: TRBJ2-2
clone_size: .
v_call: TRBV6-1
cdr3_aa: CASSEQGRGELFF

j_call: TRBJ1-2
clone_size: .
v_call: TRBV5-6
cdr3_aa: CASSLEQPYGYTF

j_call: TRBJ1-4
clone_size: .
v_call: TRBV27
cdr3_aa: CASSSELRGQGEKLFF